This TCR beta chain was sequenced for a study of persistence of HIV-infected CD4 T cells. Study as a whole: A median of about eight years of suppressive ART preceded sampling.

This was the immunoSEQ version 4 assay in survey mode. Libraries were prepared by immunoSEQ multiplex PCR; TCRdb keeps only in-frame clonotypes and omits some of them. The sample contains about 46,000 clones, just under 90% of which appear only once. Study-level points and caveats: Within sorted populations, more oligoclonal TCRs accompanied more oligoclonal proviruses.

Nonspecific anti-CD3/anti-CD28 bead stimulation represents the broad CD4+ T cell repertoire. Sorting of responding CD4+ T cells relied on upregulated CD40 ligand together with CD69. CDR1 SGHRS and CDR2 YFSETQ come from the germline V gene. Unmatched junction bases numbered 1, after V lost 4 bases and J lost 1 base. This CDR3 has 16 residues. As to this clone: Its specificity is unknown. This sample also contains other DNA sequences that code for the same CDR3.

The input for sequencing was CD4+ T cells sorted from PBMCs after roughly 18-hour stimulation, taken from a patient who received antiretroviral therapy. The chain carries TRBV5-1 and TRBJ2-1; 14 nucleotides line up with TRBD2. This clonotype was sampled from an adult woman with HIV who was CMV-seropositive. The CDR3 spells CASSRTSGGSYNEQFF. The CDR3 nucleotides read TGCGCCAGCAGCCGGACTAGCGGGGGGTCCTACAATGAGCAGTTCTTC.